These 5 T cell receptor beta chains came from one sample sequenced in a study of technical replicates of blood from a few donors. Clones were sequenced by immunoSEQ multiplex PCR, and TCRdb holds only the in-frame ones, with some missing. The sample lists more than 80,000 clones; 90% to 98% were seen once. Sequencing was performed on T cells isolated from PBMCs. The source is a human donor in good health.

The chain joins TRBV6-5 to TRBJ2-1, with 10 bases identical to TRBD2. J was trimmed by 4 bases and V by 10 bases; bases with no gene match: 7. CDR3 length equals 14 residues. The germline gives CDR1 MNHEY, CDR2 SVGAGI. The CDR3 loop reads CATALAGGYNEQFF. Here the CDR3 DNA reads TGTGCCACAGCATTAGCGGGGGGTTACAATGAGCAGTTCTTC.

This chain links TRBV7-9 with TRBJ2-5, with D possibly matching TRBD1 (6 bases). Germline CDR1 is SEHNR and CDR2 is FQNEAQ (reference sequence). CDR3 length: 13 residues. With 5 bases removed from V and 1 base from J, the gap between germline ends came to 8 bases. CDR3 in DNA: TGTGCCAGCAGCGCGACAGGCCAAGAGACCCAGTACTTC. Translating it yields CASSATGQETQYF.

The DNA of the CDR3 is TGCAGCGTTGGCCGTTGGACAGGGGAGTACACTGAAGCTTTCTTT. Protein sequence: CSVGRWTGEYTEAFF. V gene TRBV29-1 combines with J gene TRBJ1-1; TRBD1 matches at 9 bases. The germline V gene has CDR1 SQVTM and CDR2 ANQGSEA. J gave up 3 bases and V 4 bases, and 9 bases lay outside the gene matches. CDR3 size: 15 residues.

The chain recombines TRBV4-1 with TRBJ1-1; D not resolved. The V end lost 1 base, the J end lost 5 bases, and 5 bases lay between the germline ends. Per the germline V gene, CDR1 is MGHRA and CDR2 is YSYEKL. The CDR3 contains 12 residues. CDR3 nucleotides: TGCGCCAGCAGCCAAGCAGGAACTGAAGCTTTCTTT. It specifies CASSQAGTEAFF.

This clone has a single count. The rearrangement joins TRBV2 to TRBJ2-5; D unclear. The CDR3 totals 13 residues. CDR1 and CDR2 from the germline V gene are SNHLY and FYNNEI. The V end was cut by 0 bases, the J end by 4 bases, with 6 bases between. The chain's CDR3 is CASSEAVVETQYF. CDR3 DNA: TGTGCCAGCAGTGAAGCCGTCGTAGAGACCCAGTACTTC.